The 16 T cell receptor beta chains listed next were all sequenced from one sample in a study of CD8 T cells in Susac syndrome (dated by TCRdb to the late 2010s). The library came from the immunoSEQ multiplex PCR assay. RNA was extracted using the RNeasy kit, and about 0.5 to 1 ug of the RNA was reverse transcribed with random hexamers. The public reads were run again by TCRdb, first through fastp at Q25 and then through MiXCR, and only productive beta chains were kept. Rows matching on CDR3 protein sequence are summarized as one entry with the most common DNA and genes. Counted in this sample were 150,000 to 200,000 distinct CDR3 sequences; approximately 95% of them appeared once. Of the sample, 0.093% is held by the ten largest clones. Sequencing was carried out using CD4+ T cells from PBMCs. Source of these receptors: a human donor with multiple sclerosis.

V is TRBV5-1 and J is TRBJ2-1; D is ambiguous. Germline V lookup: CDR1 SGHRS, CDR2 YFSETQ. There are 12 residues in the CDR3. Deletions cut 5 bases from V and 2 bases from J, with 5 bases between. The CDR3 nucleotides are TGCGCCAGCAGGCGTACCTACAATGAGCAGTTCTTC. Amino acid sequence: CASRRTYNEQFF.

This chain connects TRBV25-1 to TRBJ2-7; 8 bases are a match to TRBD2. V was clipped by 5 bases and J by 4 bases; unmatched bases: 7. The CDR3 has 14 amino acids. Germline V lookup: CDR1 MGHDK, CDR2 SYGVNS. Here the CDR3 reads CASSRAGAQYEQYF. DNA for the CDR3: TGTGCCAGCAGTAGAGCGGGGGCCCAATACGAGCAGTACTTC.

The J gene is TRBJ1-1, the V gene TRBV30; no reliable D call. Germline loops: CDR1 GTSNPN, CDR2 SVGIG (reference sequence). The CDR3 is 13 amino acids. Trimming took off 0 bases at V and 3 bases at J, with 8 bases between the two ends. The CDR3 loop is CAWSVGLDTEAFF. The CDR3 region has the DNA TGTGCCTGGAGTGTAGGGCTTGACACTGAAGCTTTCTTT.

This chain uses TRBV29-1 with TRBJ2-3; 8 nucleotides line up with TRBD2. The germline V gene has CDR1 SQVTM and CDR2 ANQGSEA. J gave up 7 bases and V 6 bases, and 12 bases lay outside the gene matches. This CDR3 contains 14 residues. This chain's CDR3 is CSVPVAGPTHTQYF. CDR3 DNA: TGCAGCGTCCCTGTAGCGGGGCCCACGCATACGCAGTATTTT.

CDR3 in amino acids: CSATRGAEKLFF. The CDR3 bases are TGCAGCGCAACCAGAGGGGCGGAAAAACTGTTTTTT. The gene calls are TRBV29-1 and TRBJ1-4; D is possibly TRBD1 (5 bases). Trimming shortened V by 7 bases and J by 8 bases, and 14 bases separated the two germline ends. There are 12 residues in the CDR3. In germline, CDR1 is SQVTM, CDR2 ANQGSEA.

The rearrangement joins TRBV29-1 to TRBJ2-7; 10 bases are a match to TRBD1. Germline assignment: CDR1 SQVTM and CDR2 ANQGSEA. The V segment lost 0 bases and the J segment 6 bases; nucleotides outside the gene matches: 5. The CDR3 runs to 14 residues. CDR3 protein: CSVEDGGQGTEQYF. In DNA, the CDR3 is TGCAGCGTTGAAGATGGGGGACAGGGGACCGAGCAGTACTTC.

This chain connects TRBV12-3 or TRBV12-4 to TRBJ2-5; no firm D call. Trimming removed 5 bases from V and 7 bases from J, with 14 bases in between. The CDR3 consists of 13 residues. CDR3 residues: CASSMGPWATQYF. CDR3 bases: TGTGCCAGCAGTATGGGCCCGTGGGCGACCCAGTACTTC.

V and J are TRBV5-1 and TRBJ1-1; the D is unclear. The V end was cut by 1 base, the J end by 6 bases, with 10 bases between. CDR3 length equals 13 residues. Germline CDR1 reads SGHRS; CDR2 reads YFSETQ. CDR3 loop: CASSLYGIAEAFF. The CDR3 DNA is TGCGCCAGCAGCTTGTATGGGATCGCTGAAGCTTTCTTT.

V gene TRBV20-1 combines with J gene TRBJ2-2, with TRBD2 identical over 7 bases. The CDR3 runs to 15 residues. Germline-derived CDR1 and CDR2 are DFQATT and SNEGSKA (reference sequence). The V and J ends lost 0 bases and 1 base, in that order; junction bases with no gene match: 2. The CDR3 region is CSARDAGVNTGELFF. For the CDR3, the DNA is TGCAGTGCTAGAGATGCGGGAGTGAACACCGGGGAGCTGTTTTTT.

The rearrangement joins TRBV29-1 to TRBJ1-1; the D is unclear. CDR1 and CDR2 from the germline V gene are SQVTM and ANQGSEA. This CDR3 contains 14 residues. V was pared by 1 base and J by 6 bases, with 15 bases between. CDR3 region: CSVEVFGIPPEAFF. CDR3 in DNA: TGCAGCGTTGAAGTCTTTGGGATCCCCCCTGAAGCTTTCTTT.

This chain links TRBV7-2 with TRBJ2-1; D not certain. V dropped 6 bases and J dropped 0 bases, with 12 bases sitting between them. The germline V gene encodes CDR1 SGHTA and CDR2 FQGNSA. The CDR3 is 15 residues long. CDR3 loop: CASRAKTVSYNEQFF. As DNA, the CDR3 is TGTGCCAGCAGAGCGAAGACGGTCTCCTACAATGAGCAGTTCTTC.

The V and J genes are TRBV15 and TRBJ2-3; tentatively, D is TRBD2 (5 bases). The CDR3 has 17 amino acids. Per germline, CDR1 LNHNV and CDR2 YYDKDF (reference sequence). V dropped 0 bases and J dropped 0 bases, with 13 bases sitting between them. The CDR3 spells CATSREGSGYSTDTQYF. As DNA, the CDR3 is TGTGCCACCAGCAGAGAAGGTTCGGGATACAGCACAGATACGCAGTATTTT.

The chain carries TRBV29-1 and TRBJ1-1, with 11 nucleotides matching TRBD1. Germline CDR1 SQVTM, CDR2 ANQGSEA. CDR3 length equals 12 residues. The CDR3 DNA reads TGCAGTTCCGGGACAGGGGGGGTTGAAGCTTTCTTT. It specifies CSSGTGGVEAFF.

The V and J genes are TRBV5-4 and TRBJ1-2; D possibly corresponds to TRBD1 (6 bases). V dropped 0 bases and J dropped 3 bases, with 9 bases sitting between them. This CDR3 contains 14 residues. Germline loops: CDR1 SGHNT, CDR2 YYREEE (reference sequence). The CDR3 reads CASSLGAGDYGYTF. CDR3 bases: TGTGCCAGCAGCTTGGGTGCAGGGGACTATGGCTACACCTTC. Using reference TRBV5-4 and TRBJ1-2 for the parts outside the CDR3, the full variable domain is ETGVTQSPTHLIKTRGQQVTLRCSSQSGHNTVSWYQQALGQGPQFIFQYYREEENGRGNFPPRFSGLQFPNYSSELNVNALELDDSALYLCASSLGAGDYGYTFGSGTRLTVV.

This rearrangement joins TRBV5-6 to TRBJ1-1, with TRBD1 as a possible D gene (5 bases). Between the trimmed V and J ends, which lost 0 bases and 5 bases, there was a span of 14 bases. Germline values: CDR1 SGHDT, CDR2 YYEEEE. The length of the CDR3 is 15 residues. In nucleotides, the CDR3 is TGTGCCAGCAGCTTGGGCCCCGGGGCGGGAACTGAAGCTTTCTTT. Encoded protein: CASSLGPGAGTEAFF.

The chain has TRBV30 and TRBJ1-1, with 9 bases aligning to TRBD1. Trimming removed 3 bases from V and 1 base from J; junction bases left unmatched: 6. The germline gives CDR1 GTSNPN, CDR2 SVGIG (reference sequence). This CDR3 is built from 15 residues. This CDR3 reads CAWRQTGQGNTEAFF. The DNA of the CDR3 is TGTGCCTGGAGGCAAACGGGACAGGGGAACACTGAAGCTTTCTTT.